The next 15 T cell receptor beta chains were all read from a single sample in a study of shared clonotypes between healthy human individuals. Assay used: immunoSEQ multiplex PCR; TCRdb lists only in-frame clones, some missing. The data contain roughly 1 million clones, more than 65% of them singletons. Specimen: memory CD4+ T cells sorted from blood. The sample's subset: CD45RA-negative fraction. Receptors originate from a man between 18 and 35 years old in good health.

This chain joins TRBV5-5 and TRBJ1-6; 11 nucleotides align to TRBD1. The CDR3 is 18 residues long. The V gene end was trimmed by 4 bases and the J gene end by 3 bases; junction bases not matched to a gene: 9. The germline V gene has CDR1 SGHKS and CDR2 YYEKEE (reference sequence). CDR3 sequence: CASSELGQGDFYNSPLHF. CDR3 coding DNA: TGTGCCAGCAGCGAGCTGGGACAGGGGGATTTCTATAATTCACCCCTCCACTTT.

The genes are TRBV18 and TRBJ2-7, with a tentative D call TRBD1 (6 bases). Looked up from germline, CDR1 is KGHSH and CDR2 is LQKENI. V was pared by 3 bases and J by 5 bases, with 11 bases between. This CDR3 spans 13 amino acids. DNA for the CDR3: TGTGCCAGCTCACCGACGACAGGCCACGAGCAGTACTTC. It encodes CASSPTTGHEQYF.

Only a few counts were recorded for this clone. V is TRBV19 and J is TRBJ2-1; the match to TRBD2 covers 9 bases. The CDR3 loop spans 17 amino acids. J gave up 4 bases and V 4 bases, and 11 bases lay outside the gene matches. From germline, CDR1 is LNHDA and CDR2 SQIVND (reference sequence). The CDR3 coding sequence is TGTGCCAGTAGTACCGCAACGACTAGCGGCCTGTACAATGAGCAGTTCTTC. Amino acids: CASSTATTSGLYNEQFF. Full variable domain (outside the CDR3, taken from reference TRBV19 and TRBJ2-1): DGGITQSPKYLFRKEGQNVTLSCEQNLNHDAMYWYRQDPGQGLRLIYYSQIVNDFQKGDIAEGYSVSREKKESFPLTVTSAQKNPTAFYLCASSTATTSGLYNEQFFGPGTRLTVL.

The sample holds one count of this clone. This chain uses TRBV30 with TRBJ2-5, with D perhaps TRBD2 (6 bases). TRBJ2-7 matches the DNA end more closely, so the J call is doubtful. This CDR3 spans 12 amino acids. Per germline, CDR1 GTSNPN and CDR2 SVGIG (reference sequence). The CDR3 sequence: CAWKGGYHEQYF. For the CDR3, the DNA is TGTGCCTGGAAGGGAGGTTACCACGAGCAGTACTTC.

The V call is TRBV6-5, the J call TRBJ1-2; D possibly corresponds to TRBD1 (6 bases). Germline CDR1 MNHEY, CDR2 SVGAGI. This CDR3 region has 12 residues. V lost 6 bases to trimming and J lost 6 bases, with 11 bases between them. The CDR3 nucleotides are TGTGCCAGCAGCCGAGGGGGGCATGGCTACACCTTC. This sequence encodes CASSRGGHGYTF.

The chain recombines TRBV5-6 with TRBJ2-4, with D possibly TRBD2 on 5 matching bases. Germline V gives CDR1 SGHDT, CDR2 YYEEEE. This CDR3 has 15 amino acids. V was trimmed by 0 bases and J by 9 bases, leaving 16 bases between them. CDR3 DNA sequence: TGTGCCAGCAGCTTGGGCCTAGCCCCCCTAGGCATTCAGTACTTC. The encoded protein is CASSLGLAPLGIQYF.

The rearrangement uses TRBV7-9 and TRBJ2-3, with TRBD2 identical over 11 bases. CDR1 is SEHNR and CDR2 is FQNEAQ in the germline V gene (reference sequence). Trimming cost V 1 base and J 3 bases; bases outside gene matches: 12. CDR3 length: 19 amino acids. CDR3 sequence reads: CASSLGSSGRAQKTDTQYF. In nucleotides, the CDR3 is TGTGCCAGCAGCTTAGGTAGTAGCGGGAGGGCCCAGAAAACAGATACGCAGTATTTT.

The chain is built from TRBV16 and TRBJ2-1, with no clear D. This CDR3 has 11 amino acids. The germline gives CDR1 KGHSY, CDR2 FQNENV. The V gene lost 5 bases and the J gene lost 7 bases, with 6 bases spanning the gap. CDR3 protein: CASSVRNEQFF. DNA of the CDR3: TGTGCCAGCAGCGTAAGGAATGAGCAGTTCTTC.

This CDR3 is CASSLFLGQTSYEQYF. CDR3 DNA sequence: TGTGCCAGCAGCTTGTTTTTGGGACAGACATCCTACGAGCAGTACTTC. This sequence joins TRBV5-8 and TRBJ2-7, with 7 bases matching TRBD1. The CDR3 is 16 residues long. J gave up 1 base and V 1 base, and 8 bases lay outside the gene matches. Germline V gene lookup returns CDR1 SGHTS and CDR2 YDEGEE.

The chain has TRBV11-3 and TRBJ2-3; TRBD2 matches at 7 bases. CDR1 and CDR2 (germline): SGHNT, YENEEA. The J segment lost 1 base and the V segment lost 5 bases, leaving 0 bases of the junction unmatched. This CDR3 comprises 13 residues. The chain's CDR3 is CASSTSGTDTQYF. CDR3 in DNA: TGTGCCAGCAGCACTAGCGGCACAGATACGCAGTATTTT.

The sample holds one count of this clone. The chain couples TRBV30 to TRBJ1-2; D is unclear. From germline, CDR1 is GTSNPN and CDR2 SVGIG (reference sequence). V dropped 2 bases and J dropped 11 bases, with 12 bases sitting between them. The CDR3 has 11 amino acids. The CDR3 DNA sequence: TGTGCCTGGAGTTCTCAGGCTCTTTACACCTTC. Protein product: CAWSSQALYTF.

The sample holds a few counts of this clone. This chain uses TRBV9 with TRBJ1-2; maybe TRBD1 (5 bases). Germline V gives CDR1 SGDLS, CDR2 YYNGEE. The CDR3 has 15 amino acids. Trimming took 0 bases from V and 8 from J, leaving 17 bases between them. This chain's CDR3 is CASSVEERGARGYTF. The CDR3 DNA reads TGTGCCAGCAGCGTAGAGGAGAGAGGGGCGCGGGGCTACACCTTC. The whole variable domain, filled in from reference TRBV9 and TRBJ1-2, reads DSGVTQTPKHLITATGQRVTLRCSPRSGDLSVYWYQQSLDQGLQFLIQYYNGEERAKGNILERFSAQQFPDLHSELNLSSLELGDSALYFCASSVEERGARGYTFGSGTRLTVV.

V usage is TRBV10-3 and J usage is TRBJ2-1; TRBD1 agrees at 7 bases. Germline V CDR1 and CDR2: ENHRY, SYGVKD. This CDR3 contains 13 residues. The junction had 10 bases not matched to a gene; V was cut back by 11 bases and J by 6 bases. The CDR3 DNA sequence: TGTGCCGCGGCCAGGGGGTTAGCCAATGAGCAGTTCTTC. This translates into CAAARGLANEQFF.

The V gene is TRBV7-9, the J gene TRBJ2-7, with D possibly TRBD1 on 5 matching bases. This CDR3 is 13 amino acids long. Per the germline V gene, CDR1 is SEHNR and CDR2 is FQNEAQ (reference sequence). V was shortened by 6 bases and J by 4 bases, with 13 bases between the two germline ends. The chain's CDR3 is CASSHRKGYEQYF. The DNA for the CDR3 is TGTGCCAGCAGTCATAGAAAGGGGTACGAGCAGTACTTC.

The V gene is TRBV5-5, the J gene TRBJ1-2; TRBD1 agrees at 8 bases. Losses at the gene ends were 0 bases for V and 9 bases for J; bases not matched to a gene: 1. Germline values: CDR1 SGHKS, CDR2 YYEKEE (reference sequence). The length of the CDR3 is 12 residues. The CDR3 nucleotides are TGTGCCAGCAGCTTGGGGACAGGGAGCTACACCTTC. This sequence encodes CASSLGTGSYTF.